These 32 T cell receptor beta chains were all obtained from the same sample, sequenced in a study of blood T cell repertoires in COVID-19. The protocol was immunoSEQ multiplex PCR, while the TCRdb copy is restricted to in-frame clones and leaves out a portion. The table lists around 200,000 clones, 70% to 90% of them singletons, with 1.1% in the top ten. Material: peripheral blood. The receptors come from a man aged 25 to 40 with acute or convalescent COVID-19.

This chain uses TRBV4-1 with TRBJ2-7; D uncertain. With 1 base removed from V and 4 bases from J, the gap between germline ends came to 5 bases. Germline CDR1 reads MGHRA; CDR2 reads YSYEKL. The CDR3 runs 12 residues. Written as DNA, the CDR3 is TGCGCCAGCAGCCAAGTTCAGTACGAGCAGTACTTC. Encoded protein: CASSQVQYEQYF.

This clone was observed once. The chain has TRBV9 and TRBJ2-2; a weak D match, TRBD2 (6 bases). CDR3 length: 15 amino acids. The V gene lost 3 bases and the J gene lost 4 bases, with 13 bases spanning the gap. CDR1 SGDLS and CDR2 YYNGEE come from the germline V gene. CDR3 protein: CASSAHGSGTGELFF. The CDR3 nucleotides are TGTGCCAGCAGCGCACACGGGAGTGGCACCGGGGAGCTGTTTTTT. Drawing the rest from reference TRBV9 and TRBJ2-2, the complete variable domain is DSGVTQTPKHLITATGQRVTLRCSPRSGDLSVYWYQQSLDQGLQFLIQYYNGEERAKGNILERFSAQQFPDLHSELNLSSLELGDSALYFCASSAHGSGTGELFFGEGSRLTVL.

The chain joins TRBV6-5 to TRBJ1-2, with 12 bases aligning to TRBD1. Germline CDR1 and CDR2: MNHEY and SVGAGI. CDR3 length: 16 amino acids. Losses at the gene ends were 3 bases for V and 5 bases for J; bases not matched to a gene: 7. This chain's CDR3 is CASSYRGTGGVYGYTF. Written as DNA, the CDR3 is TGTGCCAGCAGTTATAGGGGGACAGGGGGCGTTTATGGCTACACCTTC.

This chain links TRBV20-1 with TRBJ1-1; D is unclear. The length of the CDR3 is 11 residues. Per germline, CDR1 DFQATT and CDR2 SNEGSKA (reference sequence). Trimming left V 6 bases short and J 5 bases short, with 10 bases between. The DNA for the CDR3 is TGCAGTGCAACGAGGAGGACTGAAGCTTTCTTT. Its protein is CSATRRTEAFF.

V usage is TRBV19 and J usage is TRBJ1-1, with 9 bases identical to TRBD1. The germline CDR1 and CDR2 sequences are LNHDA and SQIVND (reference sequence). CDR3 length: 16 amino acids. V was pared by 3 bases and J by 5 bases, with 10 bases of the junction left unmatched. The CDR3 is CASSMGQGLVGTEAFF. The CDR3 nucleotides read TGTGCCAGTAGTATGGGACAGGGACTTGTCGGGACTGAAGCTTTCTTT.

V gene TRBV19 combines with J gene TRBJ2-3; a possible D gene is TRBD2 (6 bases). CDR3 size: 16 residues. CDR1 and CDR2 (germline): LNHDA, SQIVND (reference sequence). V was pared by 5 bases and J by 6 bases, with 21 bases between. CDR3 loop: CASSSRGPASGDTQYF. CDR3 DNA: TGTGCCAGTAGTTCGCGGGGCCCAGCAAGCGGGGATACGCAGTATTTT.

The chain is built from TRBV3-1 (or the pseudogene TRBV3-2) and TRBJ2-5, with D possibly TRBD1 on 6 matching bases. This CDR3 has 13 amino acids. Germline CDR1 and CDR2: LGHDT and YNNKEL (reference sequence). V lost 4 bases to trimming and J lost 5 bases, with 11 bases between them. The CDR3 reads CASSRKGVETQYF. CDR3 coding DNA: TGTGCCAGCAGCCGTAAGGGGGTGGAGACCCAGTACTTC.

The chain has TRBV4-1 and TRBJ1-1; D not resolved. V was clipped by 0 bases and J by 4 bases, with 6 bases between them. The CDR3 is 13 amino acids. Germline assignment: CDR1 MGHRA and CDR2 YSYEKL. DNA for the CDR3: TGCGCCAGCAGCCAAGACCGTTTCACTGAAGCTTTCTTT. It is translated as CASSQDRFTEAFF.

This chain joins TRBV7-2 and TRBJ1-3, with D possibly TRBD1 on 5 matching bases. The CDR3 has 14 amino acids. The V gene lost 1 base and the J gene lost 4 bases, with 8 bases spanning the gap. Germline V gene sequence: CDR1 SGHTA, CDR2 FQGNSA. The CDR3 region has the DNA TGTGCCAGCAGCTTAGGCAGGGCCGGAAACACCATATATTTT. Translating gives CASSLGRAGNTIYF.

The chain joins TRBV7-9 to TRBJ2-1, with 9 bases that match TRBD2. The CDR3 runs to 19 residues. The ends lost 5 bases at V and 2 bases at J; junction bases unmatched: 16. Per germline, CDR1 SEHNR and CDR2 FQNEAQ (reference sequence). CDR3: CASSPTRGSGTSPYNEQFF. CDR3 bases: TGTGCCAGCAGCCCGACTAGGGGGTCCGGGACTAGCCCCTACAATGAGCAGTTCTTC.

The rearrangement links TRBV9 to TRBJ2-5; 8 nucleotides line up with TRBD2. The J segment lost 5 bases and the V segment lost 0 bases, leaving 6 bases of the junction unmatched. From germline, CDR1 is SGDLS and CDR2 YYNGEE. The CDR3 runs to 15 residues. CDR3 region: CASSVATGGRETQYF. The CDR3 DNA sequence: TGTGCCAGCAGCGTAGCTACGGGAGGGCGGGAGACCCAGTACTTC.

J is TRBJ2-1 and V is TRBV20-1; 7 bases map to TRBD2. Germline V lookup: CDR1 DFQATT, CDR2 SNEGSKA (reference sequence). The CDR3 length is 16 residues. V lost 3 bases and J lost 2; bases outside the gene matches: 10. CDR3 coding DNA: TGCAGTGCTAGTTGGATGGGGGGGTACACCTACAATGAGCAGTTCTTC. Its protein product is CSASWMGGYTYNEQFF.

The chain recombines TRBV12-3 or TRBV12-4 with TRBJ2-2, with 7 bases identical to TRBD2. CDR3 length: 13 residues. V shed 9 bases, J shed 0 bases, and the junction held 1 base outside the gene matches. The CDR3 reads CASGRANTGELFF. CDR3 bases: TGTGCCAGTGGGAGGGCGAACACCGGGGAGCTGTTTTTT.

The genes are TRBV3-1 (or the pseudogene TRBV3-2) and TRBJ1-3; D unclear. Germline CDR1 LGHDT, CDR2 YNNKEL (reference sequence). The CDR3 has 13 amino acids. V dropped 4 bases and J dropped 9 bases, with 13 bases sitting between them. The CDR3 protein is CASSPIFRGTIYF. In DNA form, the CDR3 reads TGTGCCAGCAGCCCGATCTTCCGGGGCACCATATATTTT.

This sequence joins TRBV19 and TRBJ2-1; 7 positions match TRBD1. Per germline, CDR1 LNHDA and CDR2 SQIVND (reference sequence). CDR3 length: 14 amino acids. V lost 6 bases to trimming and J lost 3 bases; unmatched junction nucleotides: 5. Here the CDR3 DNA reads TGTGCCAGTAGGCCGCAGGGGGTCTACAATGAGCAGTTCTTC. Amino acid sequence: CASRPQGVYNEQFF.

J is TRBJ1-2 and V is TRBV3-1 (or the pseudogene TRBV3-2), with 9 bases lining up with TRBD1. Looked up from germline, CDR1 is LGHDT and CDR2 is YNNKEL (reference sequence). J gave up 2 bases and V 5 bases, and 6 bases lay outside the gene matches. This CDR3 comprises 15 residues. The CDR3 nucleotides are TGTGCCAGCAGCGGGTCCGGGACAGGGAACTATGGCTACACCTTC. Its protein is CASSGSGTGNYGYTF.

The chain's CDR3 is CASSPGTDTQYF. The CDR3 nucleotides read TGTGCCAGCAGCCCCGGGACAGATACGCAGTATTTT. The chain recombines TRBV13 with TRBJ2-3; D uncertain. The germline V gene has CDR1 PRHDT and CDR2 FYEKMQ (reference sequence). The V and J ends lost 5 bases and 3 bases respectively, with 6 bases between them. The CDR3 runs to 12 residues.

This rearrangement joins TRBV5-4 to TRBJ2-1; D uncertain. Trimming removed 0 bases from V and 7 bases from J, with 14 bases in between. This CDR3 is built from 15 residues. CDR1 SGHNT and CDR2 YYREEE come from the germline V gene (reference sequence). Written as DNA, the CDR3 is TGTGCCAGCAGCTTGGGTGTAGACACTGCGAATGAGCAGTTCTTC. Translated, it gives CASSLGVDTANEQFF.

The chain is built from TRBV7-9 and TRBJ2-2, with 11 bases identical to TRBD2. This CDR3 region has 18 residues. Losses at the gene ends were 6 bases for V and 4 bases for J; bases not matched to a gene: 13. Per the germline V gene, CDR1 is SEHNR and CDR2 is FQNEAQ (reference sequence). CDR3 bases: TGTGCCAGCAGGGGGTCGCTACTAGCGGGAGCCAGCACCGGGGAGCTGTTTTTT. Translating it yields CASRGSLLAGASTGELFF.

V and J are TRBV2 and TRBJ2-1; D remains unclear. Trimming shortened V by 3 bases and J by 5 bases, and 8 bases separated the two germline ends. The CDR3 runs 13 residues. Germline V gene data show CDR1 as SNHLY and CDR2 as FYNNEI. CDR3 sequence reads: CASSDQLDNEQFF. The CDR3 region has the DNA TGTGCCAGCAGTGACCAGTTGGACAATGAGCAGTTCTTC.

In its sample, this clone was seen once. J is TRBJ2-3 and V is TRBV14; TRBD1 matches 8 bases. The germline CDR1 and CDR2 sequences are SGHDN and FVKESK. V lost 4 bases to trimming and J lost 7 bases; unmatched junction nucleotides: 10. The CDR3 contains 15 residues. The CDR3 region has the DNA TGTGCCAGCAGCCCCCGGGGCAGGGGGCGAAATACGCAGTATTTT. Protein product: CASSPRGRGRNTQYF.

The sample holds a few counts of this clone. The CDR3 loop reads CASSLDGTKRGYTF. CDR3 DNA: TGTGCCAGCAGTTTAGACGGGACTAAGAGGGGCTACACCTTC. The genes are TRBV28 and TRBJ1-2, with D possibly being TRBD1 (5 bases). There are 14 residues in the CDR3. The germline V gene has CDR1 MDHEN and CDR2 SYDVKM. V gave up 2 bases and J gave up 8 bases, with 15 bases separating them.

The V call is TRBV5-4, the J call TRBJ2-7; D perhaps matches TRBD1 (6 bases). The CDR3 loop spans 16 amino acids. Trimming removed 2 bases from V and 2 bases from J, with 17 bases in between. CDR1 and CDR2 from the germline V gene are SGHNT and YYREEE (reference sequence). The CDR3 region has the DNA TGTGCCAGCAGCTTCGGCAGGGGTGGTAGCGCCTACGAGCAGTACTTC. Encoded protein: CASSFGRGGSAYEQYF. Full variable domain (rest looked up from reference TRBV5-4 and TRBJ2-7): ETGVTQSPTHLIKTRGQQVTLRCSSQSGHNTVSWYQQALGQGPQFIFQYYREEENGRGNFPPRFSGLQFPNYSSELNVNALELDDSALYLCASSFGRGGSAYEQYFGPGTRLTVT.

This clone was detected once. The V and J genes are TRBV19 and TRBJ2-1, with 8 bases fitting TRBD2. Germline assignment: CDR1 LNHDA and CDR2 SQIVND (reference sequence). This CDR3 region has 19 residues. J was trimmed by 0 bases and V by 6 bases; bases with no gene match: 16. The CDR3 nucleotides are TGTGCCAGTAGCCTGGCGAGGGTAGCGGGACCTTACTCCTACAATGAGCAGTTCTTC. It specifies CASSLARVAGPYSYNEQFF.

The V gene is TRBV9, the J gene TRBJ2-7, with D unclear. Germline CDR1 is SGDLS and CDR2 is YYNGEE. CDR3 length equals 14 residues. Deletions cut 0 bases from V and 0 bases from J, with 7 bases between. In nucleotides, the CDR3 is TGTGCCAGCAGCGTAGCTTGGAGCTCCTACGAGCAGTACTTC. As protein: CASSVAWSSYEQYF.

J is TRBJ2-5 and V is TRBV18; 10 bases are shared with TRBD2. The CDR3 consists of 15 residues. Germline lookup yields CDR1 KGHSH and CDR2 LQKENI. V was clipped by 3 bases and J by 2 bases; unmatched bases: 3. The chain's CDR3 is CASSPLAGDQETQYF. CDR3 sequence (DNA): TGTGCCAGCTCACCGCTAGCGGGAGATCAAGAGACCCAGTACTTC.

The chain is built from TRBV5-1 and TRBJ2-5, with 7 positions matching TRBD1. The CDR3 runs 14 residues. V lost 1 base and J lost 4; bases outside the gene matches: 4. Germline assignment: CDR1 SGHRS and CDR2 YFSETQ. The CDR3 nucleotides are TGCGCCAGCAGCTTGCGACAGGGCGGAGAGACCCAGTACTTC. Translating gives CASSLRQGGETQYF.

This rearrangement joins TRBV7-9 to TRBJ2-4, with 10 positions matching TRBD1. The CDR3 spans 16 residues. Germline assignment: CDR1 SEHNR and CDR2 FQNEAQ (reference sequence). With V trimmed by 5 bases and J by 3 bases, 7 bases remained unmatched. CDR3 bases: TGTGCCAGCAGCATTCGCCGGGACAGGGGCAAAAACATTCAGTACTTC. Amino acids: CASSIRRDRGKNIQYF.

This clone was counted only a few times. This sequence joins TRBV14 and TRBJ1-4; 7 bases are shared with TRBD1. Germline CDR1 is SGHDN and CDR2 is FVKESK. This CDR3 spans 16 amino acids. J was trimmed by 5 bases and V by 0 bases; bases with no gene match: 6. For the CDR3, the DNA is TGTGCCAGCAGCCAAGAAGGGGGACAGATGAATGAAAAACTGTTTTTT. Amino acids: CASSQEGGQMNEKLFF. Full variable domain (remainder filled in from reference TRBV14 and TRBJ1-4): EAGVTQFPSHSVIEKGQTVTLRCDPISGHDNLYWYRRVMGKEIKFLLHFVKESKQDESGMPNNRFLAERTGGTYSTLKVQPAELEDSGVYFCASSQEGGQMNEKLFFGSGTQLSVL.

The genes are TRBV3-1 (or the pseudogene TRBV3-2) and TRBJ1-4; 7 bases agree with TRBD1. Germline values: CDR1 LGHDT, CDR2 YNNKEL (reference sequence). This CDR3 has 18 residues. With 2 bases clipped from V and 11 bases from J, the junction kept 20 bases outside the gene matches. The CDR3 loop is CASSQYDDLGTASWKLFF. CDR3 coding DNA: TGTGCCAGCAGCCAATATGACGACCTTGGGACAGCCTCTTGGAAACTGTTTTTT.

This clone showed up just a few times. The chain joins TRBV9 to TRBJ1-6, with D hard to call. V was trimmed by 4 bases and J by 7 bases, leaving 15 bases between them. The germline CDR1 and CDR2 sequences are SGDLS and YYNGEE. The CDR3 is 15 amino acids. CDR3 protein: CASSPRLVENSPLHF. In nucleotides, the CDR3 is TGTGCCAGCAGCCCCCGGTTGGTGGAGAATTCACCCCTCCACTTT.

The CDR3 DNA reads TGTGCCAGCAGTTTGCAGGGTTATGAGCAGTTCTTC. Protein: CASSLQGYEQFF. The chain is built from TRBV27 and TRBJ2-1; TRBD1 might be the D (5 bases). Germline assignment: CDR1 MNHEY and CDR2 SMNVEV (reference sequence). The CDR3 covers 12 residues. Deletions cut 3 bases from V and 8 bases from J, with 8 bases between.